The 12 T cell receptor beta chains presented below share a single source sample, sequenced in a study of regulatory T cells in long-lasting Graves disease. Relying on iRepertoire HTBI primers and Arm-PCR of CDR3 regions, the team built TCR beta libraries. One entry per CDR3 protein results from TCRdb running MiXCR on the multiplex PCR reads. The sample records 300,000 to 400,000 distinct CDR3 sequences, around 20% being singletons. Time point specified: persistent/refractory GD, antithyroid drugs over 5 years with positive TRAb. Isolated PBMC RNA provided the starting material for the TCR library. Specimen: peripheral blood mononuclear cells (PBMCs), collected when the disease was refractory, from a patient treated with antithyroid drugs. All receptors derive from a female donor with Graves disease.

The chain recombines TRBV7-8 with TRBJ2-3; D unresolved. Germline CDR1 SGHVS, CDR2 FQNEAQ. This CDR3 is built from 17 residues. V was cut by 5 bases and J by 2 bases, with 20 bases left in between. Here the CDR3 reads CASSQHRFGGITDTQYF. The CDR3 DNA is TGTGCCAGCAGCCAGCACCGTTTCGGCGGTATCACAGATACGCAGTATTTT.

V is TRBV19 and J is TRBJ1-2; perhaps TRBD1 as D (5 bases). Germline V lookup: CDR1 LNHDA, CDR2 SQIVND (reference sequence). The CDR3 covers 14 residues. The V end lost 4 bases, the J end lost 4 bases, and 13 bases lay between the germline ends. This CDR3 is CASSTYQGTYGYTF. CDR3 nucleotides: TGTGCCAGTAGTACCTATCAGGGCACCTATGGCTACACCTTC.

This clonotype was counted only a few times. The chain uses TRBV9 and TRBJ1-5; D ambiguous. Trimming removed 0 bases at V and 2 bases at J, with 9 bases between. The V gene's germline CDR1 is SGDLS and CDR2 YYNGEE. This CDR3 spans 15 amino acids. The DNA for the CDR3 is TGTGCCAGCAGCGTAGGATTCACTCGCAATCAGCCCCAGCATTTT. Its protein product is CASSVGFTRNQPQHF.

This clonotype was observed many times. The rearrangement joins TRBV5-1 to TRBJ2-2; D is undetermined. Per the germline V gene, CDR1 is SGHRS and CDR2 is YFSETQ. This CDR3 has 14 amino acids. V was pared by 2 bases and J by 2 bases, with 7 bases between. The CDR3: CASSFGVNTGELFF. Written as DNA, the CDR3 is TGCGCCAGCAGCTTTGGAGTTAACACCGGGGAGCTGTTTTTT.

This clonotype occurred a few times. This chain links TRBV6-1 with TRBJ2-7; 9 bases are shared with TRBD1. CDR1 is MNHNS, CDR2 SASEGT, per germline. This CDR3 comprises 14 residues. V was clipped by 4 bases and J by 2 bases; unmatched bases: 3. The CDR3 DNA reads TGTGCCAGCAGTGTGACAGGGGGGACCTACGAGCAGTACTTC. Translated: CASSVTGGTYEQYF.

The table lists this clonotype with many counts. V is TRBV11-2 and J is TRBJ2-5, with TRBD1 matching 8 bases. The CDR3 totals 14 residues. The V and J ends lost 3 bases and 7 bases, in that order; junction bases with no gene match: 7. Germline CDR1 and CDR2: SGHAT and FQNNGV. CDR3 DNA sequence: TGTGCCAGCAGCTTCGGACAGGGACGGGGGACCCAGTACTTC. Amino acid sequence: CASSFGQGRGTQYF.

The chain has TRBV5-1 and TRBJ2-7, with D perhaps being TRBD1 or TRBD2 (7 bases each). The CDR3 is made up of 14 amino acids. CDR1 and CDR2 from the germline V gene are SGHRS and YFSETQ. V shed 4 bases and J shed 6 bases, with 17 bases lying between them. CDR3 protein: CASSRLGRGGEQYF. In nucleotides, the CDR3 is TGCGCCAGCAGCCGGTTGGGCAGGGGGGGCGAGCAGTACTTC.

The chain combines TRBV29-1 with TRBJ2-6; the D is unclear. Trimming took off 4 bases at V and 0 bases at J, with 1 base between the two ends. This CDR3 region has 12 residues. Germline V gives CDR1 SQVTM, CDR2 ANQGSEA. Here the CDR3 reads CSVGSGANVLTF. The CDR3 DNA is TGCAGCGTTGGCTCTGGGGCCAACGTCCTGACTTTC.

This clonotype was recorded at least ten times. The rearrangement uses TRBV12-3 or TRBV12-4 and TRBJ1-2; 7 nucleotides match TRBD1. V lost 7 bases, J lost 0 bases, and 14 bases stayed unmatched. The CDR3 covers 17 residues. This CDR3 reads CASILSLQGGANYGYTF. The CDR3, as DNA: TGTGCCAGCATCCTCAGCCTCCAGGGGGGAGCTAACTATGGCTACACCTTC.

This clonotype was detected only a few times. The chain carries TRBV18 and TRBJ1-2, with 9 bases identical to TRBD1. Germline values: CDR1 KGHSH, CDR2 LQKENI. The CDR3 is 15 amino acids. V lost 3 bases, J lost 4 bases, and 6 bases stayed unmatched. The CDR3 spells CASSPSGQGSYGYTF. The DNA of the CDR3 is TGTGCCAGCTCACCGTCGGGACAGGGCAGCTATGGCTACACCTTC.

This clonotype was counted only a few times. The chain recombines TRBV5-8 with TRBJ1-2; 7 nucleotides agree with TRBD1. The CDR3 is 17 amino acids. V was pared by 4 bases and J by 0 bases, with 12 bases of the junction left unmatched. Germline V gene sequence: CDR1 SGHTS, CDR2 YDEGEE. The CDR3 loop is CASSPGLQGPSNYGYTF. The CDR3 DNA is TGTGCCAGCAGCCCGGGGCTACAGGGGCCATCTAACTATGGCTACACCTTC.

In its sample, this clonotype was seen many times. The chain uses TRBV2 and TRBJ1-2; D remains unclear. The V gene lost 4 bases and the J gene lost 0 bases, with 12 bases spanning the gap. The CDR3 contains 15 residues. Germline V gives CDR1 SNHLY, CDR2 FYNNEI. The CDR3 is CASSGTRTANYGYTF. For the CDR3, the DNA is TGTGCCAGCAGTGGGACTAGGACGGCTAACTATGGCTACACCTTC.